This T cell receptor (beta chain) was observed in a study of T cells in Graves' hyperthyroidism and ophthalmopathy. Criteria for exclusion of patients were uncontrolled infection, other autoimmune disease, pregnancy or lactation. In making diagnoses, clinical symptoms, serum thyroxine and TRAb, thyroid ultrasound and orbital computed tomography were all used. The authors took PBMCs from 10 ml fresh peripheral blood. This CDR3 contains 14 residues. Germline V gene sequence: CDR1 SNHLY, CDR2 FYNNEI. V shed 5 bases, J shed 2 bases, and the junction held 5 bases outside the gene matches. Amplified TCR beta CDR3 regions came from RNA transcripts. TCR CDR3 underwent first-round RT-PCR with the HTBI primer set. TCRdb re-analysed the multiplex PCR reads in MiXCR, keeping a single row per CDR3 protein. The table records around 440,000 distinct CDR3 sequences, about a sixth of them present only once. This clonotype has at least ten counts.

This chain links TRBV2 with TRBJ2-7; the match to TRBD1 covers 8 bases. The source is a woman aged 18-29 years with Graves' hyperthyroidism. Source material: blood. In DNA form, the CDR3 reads TGTGCCAGCAGTAAAGGACAGGGCACCTACGAGCAGTACTTC. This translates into CASSKGQGTYEQYF.